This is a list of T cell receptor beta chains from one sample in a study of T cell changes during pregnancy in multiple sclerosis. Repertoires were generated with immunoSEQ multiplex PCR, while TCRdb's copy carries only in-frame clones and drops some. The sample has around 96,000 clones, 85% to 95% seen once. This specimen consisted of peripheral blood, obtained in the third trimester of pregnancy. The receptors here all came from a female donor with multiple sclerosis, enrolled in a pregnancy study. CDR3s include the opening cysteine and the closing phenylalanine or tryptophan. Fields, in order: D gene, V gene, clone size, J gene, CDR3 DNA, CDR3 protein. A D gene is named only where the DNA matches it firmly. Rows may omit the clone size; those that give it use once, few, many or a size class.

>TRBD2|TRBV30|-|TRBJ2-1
TGTGCCTGGAGTGAGTTAACTAGCGGAGATTACAATGAGCAGTTCTTC
CAWSELTSGDYNEQFF
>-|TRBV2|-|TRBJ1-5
TGTGCCAGCAGTGTCGGGCAGACTATTCAGCCCCAGCATTTT
CASSVGQTIQPQHF
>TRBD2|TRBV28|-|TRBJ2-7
TGTGCCAGCAGTTCCCATAGCGGGAGTTCCTTTTACGAGCAGTACTTC
CASSSHSGSSFYEQYF
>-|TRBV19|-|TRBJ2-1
TGTGCCAGTAGTCTCCGGGACTCAACGTACAATGAGCAGTTCTTC
CASSLRDSTYNEQFF
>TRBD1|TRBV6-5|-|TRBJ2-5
TGTGCCAGCAGTTACGTTCGGACAGGGAGCGAAGAGACCCAGTACTTC
CASSYVRTGSEETQYF
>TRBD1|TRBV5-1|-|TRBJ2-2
TGCGCCAGCAGATCTGACAGGGTAAACACCGGGGAGCTGTTTTTT
CASRSDRVNTGELFF
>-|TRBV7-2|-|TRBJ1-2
TGTGCCAGCAGCTTAAGACTAGCTAATGGCTACACCTTC
CASSLRLANGYTF
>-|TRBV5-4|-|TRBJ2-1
TGTGCCAGCAGCTTGGATAGGTCAGGACTGCAGTTCTTC
CASSLDRSGLQFF
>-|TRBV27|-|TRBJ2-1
TGTGCCAGCAGTTCCAGACAGGATCGGAATGAGCAGTTCTTC
CASSSRQDRNEQFF
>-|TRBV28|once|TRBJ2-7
TGTGCCAGCAGTTTCCAAGACAGGTCCAGCTCCTACGAGCAGTACTTC
CASSFQDRSSSYEQYF
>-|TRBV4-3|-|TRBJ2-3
TGCGCCAGCAGCCAAGAAGGAGGGGGGACAGGCACAGATACGCAGTATTTT
CASSQEGGGTGTDTQYF
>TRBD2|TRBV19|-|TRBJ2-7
TGTGCCAGTAGTATCGGGGGGACCGCCTACGGCGAGCAGTACTTC
CASSIGGTAYGEQYF
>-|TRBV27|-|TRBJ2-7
TGTGCCAGCAGTTTATTCCCCATGGGGACATACGAGCAGTACTTC
CASSLFPMGTYEQYF
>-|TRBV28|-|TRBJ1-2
TGTGCCAGCAACCGGGTCCCCTATGGCTACACCTTC
CASNRVPYGYTF
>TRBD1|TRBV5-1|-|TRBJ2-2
TGCGCCAGCAGCCGCACACCGGGACAGTACACCGGGGAGCTGTTTTTT
CASSRTPGQYTGELFF
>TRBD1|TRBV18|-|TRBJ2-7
TGTGCCAGCTCACCTCAGGGGGCTGGCTACGAGCAGTACTTC
CASSPQGAGYEQYF
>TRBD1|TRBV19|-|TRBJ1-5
TGTGCCAGTAGGCGGGACAGGGGGATCGACAATCAGCCCCAGCATTTT
CASRRDRGIDNQPQHF
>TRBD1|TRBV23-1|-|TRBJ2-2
TGCGCCAGCAGGAGGGACAGGGCGAACACCGGGGAGCTGTTTTTT
CASRRDRANTGELFF
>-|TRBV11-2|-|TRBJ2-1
TGTGCCAGCAGCTTTGCAACTACTCATCTCTTCTACAATGAGCAGTTCTTC
CASSFATTHLFYNEQFF
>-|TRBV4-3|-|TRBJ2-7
TGCGCCAGCAGCCAAGATTTGGACATCAGCCCCCCCTGGCAGTACTTC
CASSQDLDISPPWQYF
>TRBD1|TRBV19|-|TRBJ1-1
TGTGCCAGTAGCAGGGACAGGGCTGGGAACACTGAAGCTTTCTTT
CASSRDRAGNTEAFF
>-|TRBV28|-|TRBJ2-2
TGTGCCAGCAGTTTAGGGGCCCCAAGGAACACCGGGGAGCTGTTTTTT
CASSLGAPRNTGELFF
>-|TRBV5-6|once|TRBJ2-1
TGTGCCAGCACCTCCACCGCGCCCCCCGAGCAGTTCTTC
CASTSTAPPEQFF
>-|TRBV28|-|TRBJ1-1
TGTGCCAGCAGTTTATACAGCATGAACACTGAAGCTTTCTTT
CASSLYSMNTEAFF
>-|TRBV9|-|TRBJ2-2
TGTGCCAGCAGCGCTCACACCTGGAACACCGGGGAGCTGTTTTTT
CASSAHTWNTGELFF
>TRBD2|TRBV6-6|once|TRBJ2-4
TGTGCCAGCAGTACCTCTCGGCGGGAGGCTGTAAACATTCAGTACTTC
CASSTSRREAVNIQYF
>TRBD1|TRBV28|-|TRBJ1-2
TGTGCCAGCAGTCCGTACAGGGGGTCCTATGTCTGGGGCTACACCTTC
CASSPYRGSYVWGYTF